This TCR beta chain came from a study of PD-1 blockade in classical Hodgkin lymphoma. Study results and limitations: Significant TCR diversity gains by C4D1 occurred in CD4+ but not CD8+ cells. Patients newly diagnosed and complete responders had comparable baseline diversity. Reports described newly diagnosed patients as having lower baseline TCR diversity than healthy donors.

The time point denotes: cycle 4 day 1 (C4D1), after more than 5 weeks of nivolumab. There was relapse after autologous stem cell transplantation in every patient, and there was variation in brentuximab vedotin exposure. Profiling relied on immunoSEQ multiplex PCR, and the TCRdb table lists in-frame clones only, not all of them. The profile shows about 25,000 clones, 72% of them singletons. This clone was picked up one time. Antigen: not known. This clonotype was sampled from a human donor with classical Hodgkin lymphoma. The starting material was peripheral blood mononuclear cells (PBMCs), obtained before the fourth cycle of nivolumab.

CDR3 loop: CASSLGKSNDYTF. The DNA of the CDR3 is TGTGCCAGCAGCCTAGGAAAATCCAATGACTACACCTTC. The chain has TRBV14 and TRBJ1-2; D uncertain. This CDR3 spans 13 amino acids. V shed 4 bases and J shed 10 bases, with 16 bases lying between them. CDR1 is SGHDN, CDR2 FVKESK, per germline.